Below are 11 T cell receptor beta chains sequenced from a single sample in a study of B cell selection in AIRE deficiency. The assay was immunoSEQ multiplex PCR, and TCRdb's table has in-frame clones only and misses some. The data hold 23,000 or so clones, with 95% to 96% observed a single time. Conventional CD4 T cells were sorted as CD4+CD127+ cells. The material sequenced was CD4+CD127+ conventional T cells sorted from PBMCs. These receptors originate from a human donor in good health.

The J gene is TRBJ1-2, the V gene TRBV27; tentatively, D is TRBD1 (5 bases). Germline CDR1 MNHEY, CDR2 SMNVEV (reference sequence). Trimming cost V 3 bases and J 7 bases, with 12 bases left between them. The CDR3 covers 13 residues. CDR3 amino acids: CASSFTGAAGYTF. CDR3 sequence (DNA): TGTGCCAGCAGTTTCACCGGGGCGGCTGGCTACACCTTC.

The chain has TRBV30 and TRBJ2-7, with 8 bases that match TRBD2. Germline V gene data show CDR1 as GTSNPN and CDR2 as SVGIG (reference sequence). This CDR3 contains 12 residues. Here the CDR3 DNA reads TGTGTCCTATCGGGAGGGCCGAGAGGACAGTACTTC. This encodes CVLSGGPRGQYF.

The rearrangement uses TRBV6-5 and TRBJ2-7, with D unresolved. The CDR3 is made up of 14 amino acids. Germline V gene sequence: CDR1 MNHEY, CDR2 SVGAGI. Trimming stripped 1 base from V and 3 bases from J, with 10 bases between. The chain's CDR3 is CASSYWSAYYEQYF. CDR3 in DNA: TGTGCCAGCAGTTACTGGAGCGCATACTACGAGCAGTACTTC.

The genes are TRBV5-1 and TRBJ2-1; D not certain. In germline, CDR1 is SGHRS, CDR2 YFSETQ. The CDR3 covers 14 residues. The V end was cut by 0 bases, the J end by 4 bases, with 8 bases between. The CDR3 protein is CASSLDGRYNEQFF. CDR3 sequence (DNA): TGCGCCAGCAGCTTGGACGGACGGTACAATGAGCAGTTCTTC.

The chain's CDR3 is CASSAFWNYGYTF. The CDR3 DNA reads as TGTGCCAGCAGTGCATTTTGGAACTATGGCTACACCTTC. The chain combines TRBV6-4 with TRBJ1-2; no definite D call. This CDR3 is built from 13 residues. Germline V CDR1 and CDR2: MRHNA, SNTAGT. V was trimmed by 4 bases and J by 2 bases, leaving 8 bases between them.

The chain links TRBV10-3 to TRBJ1-1; possibly TRBD1 for D (5 bases). V shed 8 bases and J shed 2 bases, with 12 bases lying between them. The CDR3 extends over 13 amino acids. Looked up from germline, CDR1 is ENHRY and CDR2 is SYGVKD. CDR3 residues: CAIAGTLNTEAFF. CDR3 nucleotides: TGTGCCATCGCAGGGACCTTAAACACTGAAGCTTTCTTT.

The chain joins TRBV21-1 to TRBJ2-1; TRBD1 is taken as the D call from the table, unchecked against the DNA. TRBV21-1 is deemed a pseudogene. This CDR3 is built from 13 residues. As DNA, the CDR3 is TGTGCCAGCAGAAACGACAGGGCGGATGAGCAGTTCTTC. Amino acid sequence: CASRNDRADEQFF.

J is TRBJ1-1 and V is TRBV5-6; D is ambiguous. Germline V lookup: CDR1 SGHDT, CDR2 YYEEEE. V was cut by 1 base and J by 1 base, with 11 bases left in between. The CDR3 is 15 amino acids. CDR3 sequence: CASSLRRTSNTEAFF. The DNA of the CDR3 is TGTGCCAGCAGCTTGAGGAGGACCTCGAACACTGAAGCTTTCTTT.

This clone was observed a single time. The rearrangement uses TRBV9 and TRBJ2-1; TRBD2 is a possible D gene (5 bases). CDR1 and CDR2 (germline): SGDLS, YYNGEE. CDR3 length: 12 residues. The V gene lost 0 bases and the J gene lost 12 bases, with 10 bases spanning the gap. CDR3 nucleotide sequence: TGTGCCAGCAGCGTAGTGTCGGGAATGCAGTTCTTC. As protein: CASSVVSGMQFF.

This sequence joins TRBV11-1 and TRBJ1-1; TRBD1 is a possible D gene (6 bases). Germline lookup yields CDR1 SGHAT and CDR2 FQDESV (reference sequence). This CDR3 comprises 12 residues. The germline V and J ends were trimmed by 4 bases and 10 bases, with 13 bases remaining between them. For the CDR3, the DNA is TGTGCCAGCAGCTCCAGACAGGAAAGAGCTTTCTTT. Its translation: CASSSRQERAFF.

The CDR3, as DNA: TGTGCCAGCAGAGTCGACAGGGCCTCCTACGAGCAGTACTTC. Its translation: CASRVDRASYEQYF. The chain uses TRBV2 and TRBJ2-7, with TRBD1 matching over 7 bases. With V trimmed by 6 bases and J by 0 bases, 5 bases remained unmatched. CDR1 is SNHLY, CDR2 FYNNEI, per germline. This CDR3 has 14 residues.